Below, 3 T cell receptor beta chains from the same sample are listed, as sequenced in a study of identical twins. TCRdb fed the 5' RACE reads into MiXCR, producing one record per CDR3 protein. The table records about 260,000 distinct CDR3 sequences, approximately 7% of them present only once. The same data also contributed to another study, on yellow fever vaccine responses in identical twins.

The sample taken for sequencing was memory (CD45RO+) T cells sorted from blood. The receptors derive from a woman under 30 in good health.

This clonotype was picked up a small number of times. Written as DNA, the CDR3 is TGCAGTGCTAGTATGGGGGTGAATTCCTACAATGAGCAGTTCTTC. Translating gives CSASMGVNSYNEQFF. V gene TRBV20-1 combines with J gene TRBJ2-1, with D perhaps TRBD1 or TRBD2 (5 bases each). The CDR3 covers 15 residues. V lost 3 bases and J lost 1, with 13 bases in between. Germline V lookup: CDR1 DFQATT, CDR2 SNEGSKA (reference sequence).

In this sample, this clonotype turned up once. The J gene is TRBJ2-3, the V gene TRBV7-9; TRBD2 matches at 7 bases. V lost 0 bases to trimming and J lost 6 bases; unmatched junction nucleotides: 6. Germline V lookup: CDR1 SEHNR, CDR2 FQNEAQ (reference sequence). The CDR3 extends over 15 amino acids. CDR3: CASSLAIERGDTQYF. The DNA for the CDR3 is TGTGCCAGCAGCTTAGCTATTGAGCGGGGTGATACGCAGTATTTT.

This clonotype has more than one count but fewer than ten. The V and J genes are TRBV12-3 or TRBV12-4 and TRBJ2-3; no clear D gene. The CDR3 runs to 13 residues. V lost 3 bases, J lost 6 bases, and 10 bases lay in between. CDR3 amino acids: CASSFGIRDTQYF. The DNA for the CDR3 is TGTGCCAGCAGTTTTGGGATTAGGGATACGCAGTATTTT.